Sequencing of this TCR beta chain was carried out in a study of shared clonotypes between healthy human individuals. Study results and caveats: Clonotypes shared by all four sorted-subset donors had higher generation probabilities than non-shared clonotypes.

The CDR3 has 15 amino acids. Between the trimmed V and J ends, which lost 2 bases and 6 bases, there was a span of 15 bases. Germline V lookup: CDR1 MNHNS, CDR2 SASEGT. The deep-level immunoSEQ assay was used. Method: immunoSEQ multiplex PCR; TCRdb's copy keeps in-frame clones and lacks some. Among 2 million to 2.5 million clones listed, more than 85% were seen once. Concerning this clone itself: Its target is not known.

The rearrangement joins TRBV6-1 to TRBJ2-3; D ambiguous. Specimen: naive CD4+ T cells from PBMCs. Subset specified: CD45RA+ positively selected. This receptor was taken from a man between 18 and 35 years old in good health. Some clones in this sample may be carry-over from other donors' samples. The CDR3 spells CASSEIGLVTDTQYF. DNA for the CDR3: TGTGCCAGCAGTGAAATCGGATTAGTAACGGATACGCAGTATTTT.